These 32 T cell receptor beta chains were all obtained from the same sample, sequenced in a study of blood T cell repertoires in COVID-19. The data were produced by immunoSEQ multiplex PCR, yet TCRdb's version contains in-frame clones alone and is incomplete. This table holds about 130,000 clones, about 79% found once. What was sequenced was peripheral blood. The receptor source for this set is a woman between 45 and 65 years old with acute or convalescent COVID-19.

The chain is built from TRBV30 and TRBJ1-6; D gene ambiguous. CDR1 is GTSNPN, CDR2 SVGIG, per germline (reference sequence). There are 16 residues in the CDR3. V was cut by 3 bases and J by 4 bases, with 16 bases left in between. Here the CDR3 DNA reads TGTGCCTGGAGCCGCAGCGGGGATGTTTATAATTCACCCCTCCACTTT. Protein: CAWSRSGDVYNSPLHF.

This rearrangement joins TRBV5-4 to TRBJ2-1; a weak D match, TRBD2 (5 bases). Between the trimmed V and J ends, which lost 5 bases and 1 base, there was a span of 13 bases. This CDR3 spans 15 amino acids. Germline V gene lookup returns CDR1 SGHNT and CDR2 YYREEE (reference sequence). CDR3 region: CASRSVQRSYNEQFF. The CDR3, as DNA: TGTGCCAGCAGGTCAGTCCAGCGGTCCTACAATGAGCAGTTCTTC.

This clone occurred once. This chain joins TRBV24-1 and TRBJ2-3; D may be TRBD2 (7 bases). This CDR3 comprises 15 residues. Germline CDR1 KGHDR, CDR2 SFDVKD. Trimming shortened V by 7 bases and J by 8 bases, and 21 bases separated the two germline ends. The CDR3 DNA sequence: TGTGCCACCAGCGAGGGGGGAGGGGTGCAGGGTACGCAGTATTTT. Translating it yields CATSEGGGVQGTQYF.

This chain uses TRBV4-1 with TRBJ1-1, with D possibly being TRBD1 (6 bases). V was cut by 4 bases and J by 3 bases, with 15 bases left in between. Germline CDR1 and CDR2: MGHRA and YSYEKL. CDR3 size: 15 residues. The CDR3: CASSLVQGRYTEAFF. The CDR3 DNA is TGCGCCAGCAGCCTCGTACAGGGTAGGTACACTGAAGCTTTCTTT.

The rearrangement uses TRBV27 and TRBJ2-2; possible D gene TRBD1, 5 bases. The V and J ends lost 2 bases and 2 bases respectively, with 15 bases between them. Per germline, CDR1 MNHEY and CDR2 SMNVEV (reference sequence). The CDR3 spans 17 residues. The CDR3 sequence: CASSLRPGPLNTGELFF. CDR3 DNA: TGTGCCAGCAGTTTACGGCCAGGGCCTCTAAACACCGGGGAGCTGTTTTTT.

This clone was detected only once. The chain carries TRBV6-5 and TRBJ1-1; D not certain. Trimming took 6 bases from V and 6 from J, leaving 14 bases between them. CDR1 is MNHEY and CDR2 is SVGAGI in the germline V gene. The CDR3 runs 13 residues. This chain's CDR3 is CASSLNEGAEAFF. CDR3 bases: TGTGCCAGCAGCTTAAACGAGGGCGCTGAAGCTTTCTTT.

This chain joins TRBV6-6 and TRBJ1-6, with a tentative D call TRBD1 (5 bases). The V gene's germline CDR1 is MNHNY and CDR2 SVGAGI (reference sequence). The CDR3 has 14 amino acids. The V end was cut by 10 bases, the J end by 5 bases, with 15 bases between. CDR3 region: CATGRGGNNSPLHF. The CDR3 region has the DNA TGTGCCACCGGGAGGGGAGGGAATAATTCACCCCTCCACTTT.

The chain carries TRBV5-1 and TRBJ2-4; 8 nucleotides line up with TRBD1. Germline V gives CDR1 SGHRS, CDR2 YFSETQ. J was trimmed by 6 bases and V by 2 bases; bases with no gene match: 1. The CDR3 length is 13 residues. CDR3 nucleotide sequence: TGCGCCAGCAGCTTCACAGGGGGAAACATTCAGTACTTC. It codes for CASSFTGGNIQYF.

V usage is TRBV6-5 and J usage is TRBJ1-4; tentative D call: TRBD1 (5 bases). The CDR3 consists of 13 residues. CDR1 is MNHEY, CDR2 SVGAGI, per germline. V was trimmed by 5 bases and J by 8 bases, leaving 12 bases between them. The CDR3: CASSLRGGEKLFF. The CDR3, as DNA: TGTGCCAGCAGTCTTCGGGGGGGAGAAAAACTGTTTTTT.

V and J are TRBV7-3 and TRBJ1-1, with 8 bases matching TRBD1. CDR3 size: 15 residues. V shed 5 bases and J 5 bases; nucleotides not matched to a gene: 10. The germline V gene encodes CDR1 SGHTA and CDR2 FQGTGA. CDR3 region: CASSLSGGSETEAFF. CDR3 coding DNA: TGTGCCAGCAGCCTATCAGGGGGCTCTGAAACTGAAGCTTTCTTT.

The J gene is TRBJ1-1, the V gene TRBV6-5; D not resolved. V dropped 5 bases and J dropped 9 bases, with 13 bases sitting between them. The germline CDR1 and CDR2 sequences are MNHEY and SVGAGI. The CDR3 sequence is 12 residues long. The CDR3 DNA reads TGTGCCAGCAGTCCGACACAAGGAAAAGCTTTCTTT. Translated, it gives CASSPTQGKAFF.

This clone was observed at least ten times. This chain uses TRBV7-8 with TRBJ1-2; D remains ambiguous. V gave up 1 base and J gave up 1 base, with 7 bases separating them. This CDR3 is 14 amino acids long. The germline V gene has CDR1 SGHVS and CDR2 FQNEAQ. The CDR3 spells CASSLGPSNYGYTF. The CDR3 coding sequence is TGTGCCAGCAGCTTAGGTCCCAGTAACTATGGCTACACCTTC. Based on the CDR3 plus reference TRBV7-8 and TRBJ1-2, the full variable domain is GAGVSQSPRYKVAKRGQDVALRCDPISGHVSLFWYQQALGQGPEFLTYFQNEAQLDKSGLPSDRFFAERPEGSVSTLKIQRTQQEDSAVYLCASSLGPSNYGYTFGSGTRLTVV.

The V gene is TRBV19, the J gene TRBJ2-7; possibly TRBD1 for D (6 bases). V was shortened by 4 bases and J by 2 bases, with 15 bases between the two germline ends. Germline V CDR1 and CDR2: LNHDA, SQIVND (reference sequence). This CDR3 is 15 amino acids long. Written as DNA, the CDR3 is TGTGCCAGTAGTAAGACCGTAGGGGGACCCTACGAGCAGTACTTC. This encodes CASSKTVGGPYEQYF.

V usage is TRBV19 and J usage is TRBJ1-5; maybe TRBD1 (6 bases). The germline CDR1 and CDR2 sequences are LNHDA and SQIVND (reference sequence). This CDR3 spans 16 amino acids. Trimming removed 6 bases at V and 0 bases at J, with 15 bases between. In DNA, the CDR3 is TGTGCCAGTAGGGACAGCATAATATATAGCAATCAGCCCCAGCATTTT. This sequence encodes CASRDSIIYSNQPQHF.

The CDR3 region is CAARVGQPVNYGYTF. CDR3 nucleotides: TGTGCCGCACGTGTAGGACAGCCGGTCAACTATGGCTACACCTTC. The gene calls are TRBV6-5 and TRBJ1-2, with D possibly matching TRBD1 (6 bases). Trimming cost V 11 bases and J 2 bases, with 21 bases left between them. Germline V lookup: CDR1 MNHEY, CDR2 SVGAGI. The CDR3 runs to 15 residues.

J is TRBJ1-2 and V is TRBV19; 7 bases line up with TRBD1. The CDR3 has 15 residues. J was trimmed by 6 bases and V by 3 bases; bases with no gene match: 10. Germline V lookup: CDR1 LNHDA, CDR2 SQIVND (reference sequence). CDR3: CASSMIQGGRDGYTF. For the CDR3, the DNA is TGTGCCAGTAGTATGATCCAGGGGGGTCGTGATGGCTACACCTTC.

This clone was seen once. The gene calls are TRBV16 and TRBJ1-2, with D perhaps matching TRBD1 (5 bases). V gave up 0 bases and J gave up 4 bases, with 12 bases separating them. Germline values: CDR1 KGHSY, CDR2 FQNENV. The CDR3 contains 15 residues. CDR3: CASSQSIQASYGYTF. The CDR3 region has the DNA TGTGCCAGCAGCCAATCAATACAGGCTAGCTATGGCTACACCTTC.

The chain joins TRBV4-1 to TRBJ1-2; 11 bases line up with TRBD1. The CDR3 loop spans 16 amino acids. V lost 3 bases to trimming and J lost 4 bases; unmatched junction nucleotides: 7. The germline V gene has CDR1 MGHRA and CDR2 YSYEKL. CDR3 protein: CASSQPGQGAGYGYTF. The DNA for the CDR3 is TGCGCCAGCAGCCAGCCAGGACAGGGGGCGGGCTATGGCTACACCTTC.

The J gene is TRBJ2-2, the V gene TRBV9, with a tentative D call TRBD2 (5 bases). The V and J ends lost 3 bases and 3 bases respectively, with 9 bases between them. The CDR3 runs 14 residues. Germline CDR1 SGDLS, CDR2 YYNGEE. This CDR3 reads CASSGIGDTGELFF. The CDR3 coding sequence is TGTGCCAGCAGCGGAATCGGGGACACCGGGGAGCTGTTTTTT.

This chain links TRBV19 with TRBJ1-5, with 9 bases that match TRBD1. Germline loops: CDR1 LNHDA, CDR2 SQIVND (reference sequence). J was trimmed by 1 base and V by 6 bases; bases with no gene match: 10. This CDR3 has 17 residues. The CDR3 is CASRANRGLGSNQPQHF. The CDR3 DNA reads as TGTGCCAGTAGAGCCAACAGGGGGCTGGGCAGCAATCAGCCCCAGCATTTT.

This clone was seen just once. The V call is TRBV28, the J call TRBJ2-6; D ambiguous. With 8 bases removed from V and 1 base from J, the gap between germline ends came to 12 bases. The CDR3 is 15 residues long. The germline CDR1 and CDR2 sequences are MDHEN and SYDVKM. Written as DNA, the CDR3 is TGTGCCAGCCGAACGCCGGTATCTGGGGCCAACGTCCTGACTTTC. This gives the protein CASRTPVSGANVLTF. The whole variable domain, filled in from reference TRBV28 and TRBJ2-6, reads DVKVTQSSRYLVKRTGEKVFLECVQDMDHENMFWYRQDPGLGLRLIYFSYDVKMKEKGDIPEGYSVSREKKERFSLILESASTNQTSMYLCASRTPVSGANVLTFGAGSRLTVL.

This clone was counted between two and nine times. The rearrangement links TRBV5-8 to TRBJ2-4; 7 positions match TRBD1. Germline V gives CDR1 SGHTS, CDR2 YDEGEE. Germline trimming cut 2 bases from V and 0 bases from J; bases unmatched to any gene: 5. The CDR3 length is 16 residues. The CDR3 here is CASSLRDRIAKNIQYF. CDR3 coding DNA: TGTGCCAGCAGCTTACGGGACAGAATAGCCAAAAACATTCAGTACTTC.

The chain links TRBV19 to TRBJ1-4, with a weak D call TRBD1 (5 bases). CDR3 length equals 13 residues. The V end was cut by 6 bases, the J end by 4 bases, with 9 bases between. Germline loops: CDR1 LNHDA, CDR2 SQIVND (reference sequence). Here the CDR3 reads CASRGVVNEKLFF. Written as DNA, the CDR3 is TGTGCCAGTAGAGGGGTCGTTAATGAAAAACTGTTTTTT.

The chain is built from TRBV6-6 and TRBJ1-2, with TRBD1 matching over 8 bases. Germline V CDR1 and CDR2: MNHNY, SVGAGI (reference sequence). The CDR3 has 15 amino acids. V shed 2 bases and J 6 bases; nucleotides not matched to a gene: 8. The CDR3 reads CASSYVAQGDDGYTF. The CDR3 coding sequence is TGTGCCAGCAGTTACGTCGCACAGGGGGACGATGGCTACACCTTC.

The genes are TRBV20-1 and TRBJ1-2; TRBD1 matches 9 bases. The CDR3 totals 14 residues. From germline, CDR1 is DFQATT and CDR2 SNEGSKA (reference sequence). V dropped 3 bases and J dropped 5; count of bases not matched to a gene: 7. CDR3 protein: CSASVQGATYGYTF. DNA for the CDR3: TGCAGTGCTAGTGTACAGGGGGCGACGTATGGCTACACCTTC.

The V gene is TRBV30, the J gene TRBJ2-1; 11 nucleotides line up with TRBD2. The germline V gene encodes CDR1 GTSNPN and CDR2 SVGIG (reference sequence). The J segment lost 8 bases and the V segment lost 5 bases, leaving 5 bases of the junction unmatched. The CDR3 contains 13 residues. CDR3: CAWSSGGPYEQFF. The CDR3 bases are TGTGCCTGGTCTAGCGGGGGGCCGTATGAGCAGTTCTTC.

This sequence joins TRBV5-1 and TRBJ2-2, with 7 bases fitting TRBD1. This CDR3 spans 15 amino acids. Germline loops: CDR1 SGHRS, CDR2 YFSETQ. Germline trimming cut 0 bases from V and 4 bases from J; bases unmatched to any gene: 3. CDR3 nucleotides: TGCGCCAGCAGCTTGGGACAGGGATTCACCGGGGAGCTGTTTTTT. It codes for CASSLGQGFTGELFF.

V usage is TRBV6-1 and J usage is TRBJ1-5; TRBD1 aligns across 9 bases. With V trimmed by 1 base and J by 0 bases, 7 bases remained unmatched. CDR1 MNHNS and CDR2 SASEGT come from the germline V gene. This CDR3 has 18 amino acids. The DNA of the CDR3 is TGTGCCAGCAGTGAAGGGGCGGGACAGGGCCGTAGCAATCAGCCCCAGCATTTT. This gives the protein CASSEGAGQGRSNQPQHF.

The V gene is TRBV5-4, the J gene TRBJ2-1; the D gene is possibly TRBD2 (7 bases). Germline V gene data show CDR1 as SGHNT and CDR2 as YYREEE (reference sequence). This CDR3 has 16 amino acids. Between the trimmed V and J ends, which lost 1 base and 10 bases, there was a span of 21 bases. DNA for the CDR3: TGTGCCAGCAGCTTGCCGAATGGGGGGGCCAGGGACGAGCAGTTCTTC. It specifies CASSLPNGGARDEQFF.

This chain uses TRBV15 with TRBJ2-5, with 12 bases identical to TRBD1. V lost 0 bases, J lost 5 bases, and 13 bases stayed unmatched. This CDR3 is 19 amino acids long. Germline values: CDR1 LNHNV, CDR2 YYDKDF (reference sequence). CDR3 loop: CATSRDRRRDRGPRETQYF. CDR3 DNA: TGTGCCACCAGCAGAGATCGGCGCCGGGACAGGGGGCCCCGGGAGACCCAGTACTTC.

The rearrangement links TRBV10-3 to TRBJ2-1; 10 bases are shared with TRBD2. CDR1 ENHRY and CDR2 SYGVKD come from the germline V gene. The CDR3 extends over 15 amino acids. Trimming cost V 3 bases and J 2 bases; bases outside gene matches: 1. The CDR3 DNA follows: TGTGCCATCAGTGACAGCGGGGGGGCCTACAATGAGCAGTTCTTC. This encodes CAISDSGGAYNEQFF.

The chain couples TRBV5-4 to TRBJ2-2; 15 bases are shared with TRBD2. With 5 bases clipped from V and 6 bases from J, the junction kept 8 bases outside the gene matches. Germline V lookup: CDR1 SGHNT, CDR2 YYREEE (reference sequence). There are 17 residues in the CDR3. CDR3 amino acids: CASRAGLAGGRSGELFF. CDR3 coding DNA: TGTGCCAGCAGAGCCGGACTAGCGGGGGGGCGATCCGGGGAGCTGTTTTTT.